The T cell receptor beta chain described here comes from a study of T cell repertoires in aging, cancer and after chemotherapy. TCR beta rearrangements were amplified from peripheral blood genomic DNA. The CDR3 totals 13 residues. Trimming cost V 7 bases and J 7 bases; bases outside gene matches: 7. The germline V gene has CDR1 LNHDA and CDR2 SQIVND (reference sequence). TRB rearrangements spanning V, D and J were amplified using mixed TRB-A/B primers. Each CDR3 protein gets one entry after TCRdb re-called the multiplex PCR reads with MiXCR. Found here are thousands of distinct CDR3 sequences, around three fifths of them singletons; the top ten hold roughly 34%.

V is TRBV19 and J is TRBJ2-3, with TRBD1 identical over 8 bases. This receptor was taken from a human donor with a solid tumor. Sequenced sample: blood. CDR3 sequence reads: CASTRTGKNTQYF. In nucleotides, the CDR3 is TGTGCCAGTACCAGGACAGGGAAGAATACGCAGTATTTT.